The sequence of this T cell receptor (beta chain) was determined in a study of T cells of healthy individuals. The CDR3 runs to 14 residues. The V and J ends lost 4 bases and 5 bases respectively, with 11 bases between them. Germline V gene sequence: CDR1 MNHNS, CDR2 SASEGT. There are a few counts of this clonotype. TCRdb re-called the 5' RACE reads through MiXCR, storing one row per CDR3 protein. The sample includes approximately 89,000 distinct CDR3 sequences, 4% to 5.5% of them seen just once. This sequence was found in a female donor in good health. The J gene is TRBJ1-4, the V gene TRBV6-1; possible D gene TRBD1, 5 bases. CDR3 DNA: TGTGCCAGCAGTGGGCAGGAGGGGAATGAAAAACTGTTTTTT. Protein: CASSGQEGNEKLFF.